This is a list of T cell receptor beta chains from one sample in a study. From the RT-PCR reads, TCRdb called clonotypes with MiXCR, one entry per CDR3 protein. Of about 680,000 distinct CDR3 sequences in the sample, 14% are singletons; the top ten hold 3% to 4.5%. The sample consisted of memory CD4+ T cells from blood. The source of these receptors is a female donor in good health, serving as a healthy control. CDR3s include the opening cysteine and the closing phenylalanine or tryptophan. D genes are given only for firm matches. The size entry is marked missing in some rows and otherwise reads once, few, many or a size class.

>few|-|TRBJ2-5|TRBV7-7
CASSPGTRGETQYF
TGTGCTAGCAGCCCAGGGACCCGAGGGGAGACCCAGTACTTC
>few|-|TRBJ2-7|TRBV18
CASSPIAVHEQYF
TGTGCCAGCTCACCAATCGCAGTCCACGAGCAGTACTTC
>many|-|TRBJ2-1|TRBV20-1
CSARTGEDNEQFF
TGCAGTGCTAGAACCGGGGAGGACAATGAGCAGTTCTTC
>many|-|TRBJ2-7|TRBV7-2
CASSPSRTIAEQYF
TGTGCCAGCAGCCCTTCGAGGACAATCGCCGAGCAGTACTTC
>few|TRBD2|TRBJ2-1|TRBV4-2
CASSTSGRGPREQFF
TGTGCCAGCAGCACTAGCGGGAGGGGGCCCAGGGAGCAGTTCTTC
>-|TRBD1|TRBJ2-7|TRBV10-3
CAISEGTAPAGEQYF
TGTGCCATCAGTGAGGGGACAGCGCCGGCAGGTGAGCAGTACTTC
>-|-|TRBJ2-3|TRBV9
CASSPAAFSTDTQYF
TGTGCCAGCAGCCCGGCGGCCTTTAGCACAGATACGCAGTATTTT
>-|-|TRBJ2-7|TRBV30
CAWNSGIGEQYF
TGTGCCTGGAATTCAGGGATAGGTGAGCAGTACTTC
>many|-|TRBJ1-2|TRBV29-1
CSVEGQVYGYTF
TGCAGCGTTGAAGGCCAGGTCTATGGCTACACCTTC
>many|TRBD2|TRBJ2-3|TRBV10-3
CAGSGRSPDTQYF
TGTGCGGGGAGCGGGAGGTCGCCAGATACGCAGTATTTT
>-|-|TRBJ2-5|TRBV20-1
CSARDPGTAQETQYF
TGCAGTGCTAGAGATCCTGGGACGGCGCAAGAGACCCAGTACTTC
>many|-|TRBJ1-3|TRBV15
CATSGGTGSGNTIYF
TGTGCCACCAGCGGCGGGACGGGGTCTGGAAACACCATATATTTT
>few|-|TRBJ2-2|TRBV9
CASSASGGYTGELFF
TGTGCCAGCAGCGCATCAGGGGGGTACACCGGGGAGCTGTTTTTT
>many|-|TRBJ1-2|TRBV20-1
CSAPPGGYTF
TGCAGTGCCCCGCCTGGCGGCTACACCTTC
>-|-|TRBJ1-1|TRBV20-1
CSATTGFGDTEAFF
TGCAGTGCAACCACAGGGTTTGGGGACACTGAAGCTTTCTTT
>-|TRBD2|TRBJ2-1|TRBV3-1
CASSHRNPGLGGTEQFF
TGTGCCAGCAGCCACCGCAACCCGGGACTAGGAGGCACTGAGCAGTTCTTC
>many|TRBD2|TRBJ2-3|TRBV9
CASRPVAGGPDTQYF
TGTGCCAGCAGACCAGTAGCGGGAGGGCCGGATACGCAGTATTTT
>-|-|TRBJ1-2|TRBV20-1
CSAPGTGHYGYTF
TGCAGTGCTCCCGGGACGGGGCACTATGGCTACACCTTC
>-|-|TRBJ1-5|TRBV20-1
CSARPWSPDQPQHF
TGCAGTGCCAGACCTTGGTCACCTGATCAGCCCCAGCATTTT
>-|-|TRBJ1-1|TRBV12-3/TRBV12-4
CASSLGGGIEEAFF
TGTGCCAGCAGTTTGGGAGGGGGGATCGAAGAAGCTTTCTTT
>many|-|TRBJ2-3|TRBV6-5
CASMRDFSTDTQYF
TGTGCCAGCATGCGGGACTTCAGCACAGATACGCAGTATTTT
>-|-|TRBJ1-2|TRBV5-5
CASSLLFTGPNTF
TGTGCCAGCAGCTTACTCTTTACAGGACCTAACACCTTC
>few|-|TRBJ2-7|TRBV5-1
CASSSEGYGRYEQYF
TGCGCCAGCAGCTCCGAGGGCTACGGCAGGTACGAGCAGTACTTC
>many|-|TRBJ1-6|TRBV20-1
CSAREGFNSPLHF
TGCAGTGCTAGAGAAGGCTTTAATTCACCCCTCCACTTT
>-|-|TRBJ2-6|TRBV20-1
CSARDSRVGTGANVLTF
TGCAGTGCTAGAGATAGCAGGGTCGGCACTGGGGCCAACGTCCTGACTTTC
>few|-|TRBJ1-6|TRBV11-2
CASSFTSAGDSPLHF
TGTGCCAGCAGCTTTACTAGCGCGGGAGATTCACCCCTCCACTTT
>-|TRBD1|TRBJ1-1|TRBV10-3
CAIRRDSKNTEAFF
TGTGCCATCAGGCGGGACAGCAAAAACACTGAAGCTTTCTTT
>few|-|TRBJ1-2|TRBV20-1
CSARDKNYGYTF
TGCAGTGCTAGGGATAAGAACTATGGCTACACCTTC
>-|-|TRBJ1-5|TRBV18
CASSPPGQYHAQHF
TGTGCCAGCTCCCCCCCTGGGCAGTACCATGCCCAGCATTTT
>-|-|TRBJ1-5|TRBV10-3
CAISVIGLGRAQHF
TGTGCCATCAGTGTAATAGGGTTGGGTAGAGCCCAGCATTTT
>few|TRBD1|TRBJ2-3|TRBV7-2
CASSLRGGASDTQYF
TGTGCCAGCAGCTTAAGAGGGGGCGCGTCAGATACGCAGTATTTT
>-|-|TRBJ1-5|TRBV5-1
CASRLGTFNQPQHF
TGCGCCAGCAGACTAGGGACCTTCAATCAGCCCCAGCATTTT
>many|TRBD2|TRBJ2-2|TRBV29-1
CSVRTSGMSGELFF
TGCAGCGTCCGGACTAGCGGGATGTCCGGGGAGCTGTTTTTT
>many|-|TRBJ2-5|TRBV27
CASSKRTGETQYF
TGTGCCAGCAGTAAACGAACCGGGGAGACCCAGTACTTC
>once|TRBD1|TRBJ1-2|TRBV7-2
CASSLEGQPSYGYTF
TGTGCCAGCAGCTTAGAGGGACAGCCTAGCTATGGCTACACCTTC
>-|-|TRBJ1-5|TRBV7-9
CASSPLGSSNQPQHF
TGTGCCAGCAGCCCCCTAGGGTCCTCCAATCAGCCCCAGCATTTT
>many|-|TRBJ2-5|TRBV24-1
CATGRDQETQYF
TGTGCCACGGGACGGGACCAAGAGACCCAGTACTTC
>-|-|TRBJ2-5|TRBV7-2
CASSLQGGPETQYF
TGTGCCAGCAGCCTACAGGGTGGTCCAGAGACCCAGTACTTC
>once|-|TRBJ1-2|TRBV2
CASSKQDAGGYTF
TGTGCCAGCAGTAAACAGGATGCAGGAGGCTACACCTTC
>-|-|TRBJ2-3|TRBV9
CASSPGNSGGDTQYF
TGTGCCAGCAGCCCCGGAAACTCAGGAGGGGATACGCAGTATTTT
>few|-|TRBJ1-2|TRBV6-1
CASSEDSEAAGPYGYTF
TGTGCCAGCAGTGAAGACTCTGAAGCTGCAGGGCCCTATGGCTACACCTTC